This T cell receptor (beta chain) was sequenced in a study of CD8 T cell repertoires and HIV-1 epitope variants. In the study overall: Cultures ran roughly ten days, with IL-2, IL-7 and IL-15 added on days 3 and 7.

This clone is classed as medium-sized. As yet, its antigen is unknown. Repertoires were generated with immunoSEQ multiplex PCR, while TCRdb's copy carries only in-frame clones and drops some. Among 7,000 to 7,500 clones listed, 60% to 70% were seen once. Germline-derived CDR1 and CDR2 are LNHDA and SQIVND (reference sequence). The CDR3 is made up of 13 amino acids. With 10 bases removed from V and 9 bases from J, the gap between germline ends came to 16 bases. The gene calls are TRBV19 and TRBJ1-6; D not certain. The sequence derives from a male donor with HIV. The sample was cultured CD8+ T cells derived from PBMCs. CDR3 in amino acids: CATLADGSSPLHF. The CDR3 bases are TGTGCCACCCTGGCAGACGGGAGTTCACCCCTCCACTTT.